This passage covers 16 T cell receptor beta chains from one sample sequenced in a study of cytomegalovirus exposure and HLA in healthy donors. The PCR made use of 60 Vbeta and 13 Jbeta primers. Some clones are missing from TCRdb's copy, which holds only in-frame ones; the method was immunoSEQ multiplex PCR. The sample includes around 150,000 clones, about 82% seen only once; the top ten take 3.4%. Sequenced sample: PBMCs. The receptors originated from a male donor in good health and CMV-seronegative.

The gene calls are TRBV6-1 and TRBJ2-1, with 13 bases identical to TRBD2. The V segment lost 4 bases and the J segment 7 bases; nucleotides outside the gene matches: 7. Looked up from germline, CDR1 is MNHNS and CDR2 is SASEGT. The CDR3 spans 16 residues. The chain's CDR3 is CASSVILAGGRNEQFF. The CDR3 nucleotides are TGTGCCAGCAGTGTGATACTAGCGGGAGGGCGAAATGAGCAGTTCTTC.

The chain combines TRBV7-3 with TRBJ1-2; D possibly corresponds to TRBD1 (5 bases). CDR3 size: 18 residues. V was shortened by 1 base and J by 4 bases, with 22 bases between the two germline ends. Germline loops: CDR1 SGHTA, CDR2 FQGTGA. CDR3 protein: CASSLKVALEGYGYGYTF. CDR3 coding DNA: TGTGCCAGCAGCTTAAAAGTGGCCCTGGAGGGGTACGGCTATGGCTACACCTTC.

The gene calls are TRBV7-2 and TRBJ1-5; D might be TRBD1 (5 bases). This CDR3 is 15 amino acids long. Trimming shortened V by 3 bases and J by 0 bases, and 9 bases separated the two germline ends. Germline values: CDR1 SGHTA, CDR2 FQGNSA. The CDR3 DNA is TGTGCCAGCAGCTTGCAGGGTTATAGCAATCAGCCCCAGCATTTT. Its translation: CASSLQGYSNQPQHF.

The V call is TRBV6-1, the J call TRBJ1-1; D might be TRBD1 (6 bases). Trimming removed 5 bases at V and 2 bases at J, with 12 bases between. Germline-derived CDR1 and CDR2 are MNHNS and SASEGT. There are 14 residues in the CDR3. The CDR3 DNA reads as TGTGCCAGCAGTTCCGGGACATTTAACACTGAAGCTTTCTTT. Residues: CASSSGTFNTEAFF.

The rearrangement joins TRBV6-6 to TRBJ1-1, with 7 bases fitting TRBD1. After removal of 6 bases from V and 0 bases from J, the junction contained 7 bases not matched to a gene. The CDR3 runs to 15 residues. Germline V lookup: CDR1 MNHNY, CDR2 SVGAGI (reference sequence). The CDR3 DNA reads TGTGCCAGCAGAAAAGAGGGGGCCGTGAACACTGAAGCTTTCTTT. It is translated as CASRKEGAVNTEAFF.

The rearrangement uses TRBV2 and TRBJ2-7; the match to TRBD1 covers 8 bases. Germline V lookup: CDR1 SNHLY, CDR2 FYNNEI. V was pared by 4 bases and J by 5 bases, with 7 bases of the junction left unmatched. The CDR3 runs 14 residues. The chain's CDR3 is CASSAWTGLNEQYF. DNA of the CDR3: TGTGCCAGCAGTGCATGGACAGGGTTGAACGAGCAGTACTTC.

This clone was detected only once. The chain uses TRBV5-1 and TRBJ2-1; TRBD2 aligns across 13 bases. Germline trimming cut 2 bases from V and 10 bases from J; bases unmatched to any gene: 15. Germline values: CDR1 SGHRS, CDR2 YFSETQ. The CDR3 runs to 18 residues. The CDR3 coding sequence is TGCGCCAGCAGCTTCGATGGGTTGACTAGCGGGAGGCCGGGGGAGCAGTTCTTC. This encodes CASSFDGLTSGRPGEQFF. Drawing the rest from reference TRBV5-1 and TRBJ2-1, the complete variable domain is KAGVTQTPRYLIKTRGQQVTLSCSPISGHRSVSWYQQTPGQGLQFLFEYFSETQRNKGNFPGRFSGRQFSNSRSEMNVSTLELGDSALYLCASSFDGLTSGRPGEQFFGPGTRLTVL.

This CDR3 is CASRRGQPGRFEQYF. As DNA, the CDR3 is TGTGCCAGCAGACGTGGACAGCCGGGAAGGTTTGAGCAGTACTTC. The chain employs TRBV11-1 and TRBJ2-7; perhaps TRBD1 as D (6 bases). The CDR3 consists of 15 residues. Germline loops: CDR1 SGHAT, CDR2 FQDESV (reference sequence). V dropped 6 bases and J dropped 7 bases, with 22 bases sitting between them.

The CDR3 sequence is CASSSPSGGHTQYF. In DNA form, the CDR3 reads TGTGCCAGCAGCTCCCCTAGCGGGGGTCACACGCAGTATTTT. This chain connects TRBV9 to TRBJ2-3, with 10 nucleotides matching TRBD2. This CDR3 is 14 amino acids long. Looked up from germline, CDR1 is SGDLS and CDR2 is YYNGEE. V was pared by 4 bases and J by 9 bases, with 8 bases of the junction left unmatched.

This clone was detected only once. The chain has TRBV6-5 and TRBJ2-3; D is perhaps TRBD1 (6 bases). The CDR3 has 15 residues. Trimming stripped 7 bases from V and 4 bases from J, with 18 bases between. From germline, CDR1 is MNHEY and CDR2 SVGAGI. CDR3 protein: CASKGPGVRSDTQYF. CDR3 DNA: TGTGCCAGCAAGGGTCCAGGGGTCAGGTCAGATACGCAGTATTTT.

The V call is TRBV11-2, the J call TRBJ2-2; TRBD1 is a possible D gene (6 bases). Deletions cut 3 bases from V and 5 bases from J, with 10 bases between. Germline CDR1 is SGHAT and CDR2 is FQNNGV. The CDR3 runs 14 residues. In DNA form, the CDR3 reads TGTGCCAGCAGCTTTTGGGGGCGGACCGGGGAGCTGTTTTTT. It specifies CASSFWGRTGELFF.

The gene calls are TRBV7-9 and TRBJ2-1; 8 bases fit TRBD2. This CDR3 is 16 amino acids long. The V segment lost 6 bases and the J segment 4 bases; nucleotides outside the gene matches: 11. Germline CDR1 reads SEHNR; CDR2 reads FQNEAQ (reference sequence). CDR3 region: CASRDEAGVGYNEQFF. The CDR3 bases are TGTGCCAGCAGAGACGAAGCGGGAGTTGGGTACAATGAGCAGTTCTTC.

The chain recombines TRBV7-3 with TRBJ1-2, with D perhaps matching TRBD1 (6 bases). V lost 5 bases and J lost 4, with 11 bases in between. CDR3 length: 13 residues. CDR1 SGHTA and CDR2 FQGTGA come from the germline V gene. Written as DNA, the CDR3 is TGTGCCAGCAGCCCGCGAGGGGGCTATGGCTACACCTTC. This sequence encodes CASSPRGGYGYTF.

The J gene is TRBJ1-1, the V gene TRBV10-2, with D possibly TRBD1 on 5 matching bases. V gave up 7 bases and J gave up 1 base, with 10 bases separating them. The CDR3 length is 13 residues. In germline, CDR1 is WSHSY, CDR2 SAAADI. CDR3 protein: CASTVTGNTEAFF. CDR3 sequence (DNA): TGCGCCAGCACTGTAACAGGGAACACTGAAGCTTTCTTT.

With regard to this clone: Because it lacks the conserved phenylalanine or tryptophan at the end, this CDR3 is likely a read error. The chain couples TRBV2 to TRBJ1-2; D remains ambiguous. Trimming took 5 bases from V and 1 from J, leaving 11 bases between them. CDR3 length equals 14 residues. Germline CDR1 is SNHLY and CDR2 is FYNNEI. The CDR3 reads CASSSPNNNYGYTL. Written as DNA, the CDR3 is TGTGCCAGCAGTTCACCCAACAATAACTATGGCTACACCCTC.

The V gene is TRBV29-1, the J gene TRBJ2-1; 11 bases align to TRBD2. The CDR3 loop spans 14 amino acids. Germline values: CDR1 SQVTM, CDR2 ANQGSEA. V gave up 1 base and J gave up 7 bases; unmatched junction bases: 3. CDR3 nucleotides: TGCAGCGTTGAAGCTAGCGGGGGGTATAATGAGCAGTTCTTC. Its protein product is CSVEASGGYNEQFF.